Following are 27 T cell receptor beta chains from one sample sequenced in a study of tumor-infiltrating lymphocytes in primary liver carcinoma. With approximately 470 ng total RNA as template and a constant-region primer, TCR beta cDNA was made. Three rounds of nested multiplex PCR with slightly modified ARM-PCR produced TCR beta libraries. TRBV1-TRBV30 forward primers and a C-beta reverse primer were used in the first two PCR rounds, which each ran for around 10 cycles. MiXCR, run by TCRdb on the multiplex PCR reads, gives a single entry per CDR3 protein. The data contain hundreds of thousands of distinct CDR3 sequences, almost 60% of them singletons. Unsorted whole blood supplied the RNA, and germline DNA was extracted too. Sequenced input: peripheral blood. Receptors originate from a woman in her twenties or thirties with primary liver carcinoma and hepatitis B virus infection.

The V gene is TRBV28, the J gene TRBJ1-4, with a weak D call TRBD1 (5 bases). Germline V gene lookup returns CDR1 MDHEN and CDR2 SYDVKM. The V and J ends lost 6 bases and 8 bases respectively, with 22 bases between them. CDR3 length: 16 residues. Here the CDR3 DNA reads TGTGCCAGCAGCTGGACCGGGGCAGGGAAAAGGGAAAAACTGTTTTTT. This sequence encodes CASSWTGAGKREKLFF.

This clonotype was seen more than once but under ten times. V gene TRBV28 combines with J gene TRBJ2-3; D is possibly TRBD1 (6 bases). Looked up from germline, CDR1 is MDHEN and CDR2 is SYDVKM. V was cut by 7 bases and J by 0 bases, with 11 bases left in between. The CDR3 loop spans 14 amino acids. The CDR3 loop reads CASNRDTSTDTQYF. Written as DNA, the CDR3 is TGTGCCAGCAACCGGGACACCAGCACAGATACGCAGTATTTT.

The V call is TRBV11-2, the J call TRBJ2-1; TRBD2 matches at 8 bases. Unmatched junction bases numbered 7, after V lost 0 bases and J lost 3 bases. The CDR3 is 17 amino acids. Germline V lookup: CDR1 SGHAT, CDR2 FQNNGV. CDR3 nucleotide sequence: TGTGCCAGCAGCTTAGATAGGGGCGGGAGGTTCTACAATGAGCAGTTCTTC. Protein product: CASSLDRGGRFYNEQFF.

At least ten counts were recorded for this clonotype. The chain joins TRBV6-2 or TRBV6-3 to TRBJ2-3; D remains unclear. Trimming left V 4 bases short and J 7 bases short, with 6 bases between. The CDR3 is 11 residues long. Germline assignment: CDR1 MNHEY and CDR2 SVGEGT. The CDR3 loop reads CASSSKYTQYF. The CDR3 DNA is TGTGCCAGCAGTTCGAAGTATACGCAGTATTTT.

Remarks on this clonotype: An end of the junction differs from the germline gene, which may be a read error. This chain joins TRBV12-3 or TRBV12-4 and TRBJ1-6; possibly TRBD1 for D (6 bases). The CDR3 totals 17 residues. DNA for the CDR3: TGTGCCAGCAGGGTACGAGGGGGAAGCTCCTGTAATTCACCCCTCCACTTT. The encoded protein is CASRVRGGSSCNSPLHF.

This clonotype has a single count. Its ends do not fully match the called genes, so a read error is possible. This sequence joins TRBV11-3 and TRBJ1-6; 8 bases line up with TRBD1. Germline V gives CDR1 SGHNT, CDR2 YENEEA. The CDR3 spans 18 residues. CDR3 DNA: TGTGCCAGCAGCATAGCCCCGGACAGGGATACCTATAATTTACCCCTCCACTTT. This sequence encodes CASSIAPDRDTYNLPLHF.

This clonotype has just a few counts. The chain has TRBV5-7 and TRBJ2-3, with unresolved D. TRBV5-7 is an open reading frame, and its role is uncertain. V was clipped by 1 base and J by 6 bases, with 6 bases between them. The CDR3 covers 12 residues. CDR3 sequence: CASSLMFDTQYF. The CDR3 nucleotides read TGTGCCAGCAGCTTGATGTTCGATACGCAGTATTTT.

For this clonotype: A single base separates this from a much larger clone, so it may be a read error. V and J are TRBV5-4 and TRBJ2-1, with D possibly being TRBD1 or TRBD2 (6 bases each). CDR3 size: 16 residues. Per germline, CDR1 SGHNT and CDR2 YYREEE (reference sequence). The CDR3 DNA sequence: TGTGCCAGCAGCTTGGGGGGGGCAGGAACCTACAATGAGCGGTTCTTC. This sequence encodes CASSLGGAGTYNERFF.

The chain has TRBV28 and TRBJ1-1; perhaps TRBD1 as D (6 bases). The CDR3 runs 15 residues. Germline V lookup: CDR1 MDHEN, CDR2 SYDVKM. V was cut by 3 bases and J by 5 bases, with 16 bases left in between. The DNA for the CDR3 is TGTGCCAGCAGTTTCACTCCGGACAGCGGGACTGAAGCTTTCTTT. Its translation: CASSFTPDSGTEAFF.

Remarks on this clonotype: A junction end diverges from the germline sequence, so it may reflect a read error. The chain links TRBV11-2 to TRBJ2-7; D uncertain. This CDR3 is 12 amino acids long. CDR1 is SGHAT and CDR2 is FQNNGV in the germline V gene. In nucleotides, the CDR3 is TGTGCCGGCAGCCTATTCCCCTACGAGCAGTATTTC. Translating gives CAGSLFPYEQYF.

This clonotype has only one observation. V gene TRBV5-6 combines with J gene TRBJ2-2; TRBD2 matches 12 bases. Unmatched junction bases numbered 10, after V lost 3 bases and J lost 4 bases. This CDR3 has 18 residues. Germline V gene sequence: CDR1 SGHDT, CDR2 YYEEEE. For the CDR3, the DNA is TGTGCCAGCAGCTACCGGACTAGCGGGGTTTCGAGCACCGGGGAGCTGTTTTTT. Protein: CASSYRTSGVSSTGELFF.

With respect to this clonotype: This may be a read error, as it is one base from a much larger clone. This chain uses TRBV12-3 or TRBV12-4 with TRBJ2-5; the D gene could be TRBD1 or TRBD2 (6 bases each). The CDR3 runs 15 residues. Between the trimmed V and J ends, which lost 5 bases and 9 bases, there was a span of 22 bases. The CDR3 region is CASSRGATGAAAQYF. CDR3 nucleotides: TGTGCCAGCAGTCGAGGCGCGACGGGGGCTGCGGCCCAGTACTTC.

The J gene is TRBJ2-1, the V gene TRBV20-1, with D unclear. This CDR3 region has 13 residues. V lost 6 bases to trimming and J lost 5 bases, with 14 bases between them. Germline loops: CDR1 DFQATT, CDR2 SNEGSKA (reference sequence). CDR3 amino acids: CSALTGGDNEQFF. CDR3 nucleotide sequence: TGCAGTGCCCTGACGGGCGGCGACAATGAGCAGTTCTTC.

The gene calls are TRBV4-2 and TRBJ2-3; D not resolved. The V and J ends lost 1 base and 5 bases respectively, with 10 bases between them. The length of the CDR3 is 14 residues. Germline values: CDR1 LGHNA, CDR2 YNFKEQ. CDR3 in amino acids: CASSQGGRVDTQYF. In nucleotides, the CDR3 is TGTGCCAGCAGCCAAGGGGGTCGGGTAGATACGCAGTATTTT.

As concerns this clonotype: This may stem from a read error, because a much larger clone lies one nucleotide away. The chain recombines TRBV5-6 with TRBJ1-2; 7 bases line up with TRBD1. Germline V gives CDR1 SGHDT, CDR2 YYEEEE. CDR3 size: 14 residues. V dropped 1 base and J dropped 7; count of bases not matched to a gene: 7. CDR3 nucleotides: TGTGCCAGCAGCTTGCAGACAGGGAGGGGTGGCTACACCTTC. Protein product: CASSLQTGRGGYTF.

The table lists this clonotype with a count of one. The chain joins TRBV11-3 to TRBJ2-1, with unresolved D. The CDR3 consists of 12 residues. The V gene lost 6 bases and the J gene lost 9 bases, with 12 bases spanning the gap. Germline V gives CDR1 SGHNT, CDR2 YENEEA. The CDR3 loop is CASRSSNGEQFF. The CDR3 nucleotides read TGTGCCAGCAGGTCCTCTAATGGTGAGCAGTTCTTC.

This clonotype was seen more than once but under ten times. CDR3 coding DNA: TGCGCCAGCAGCCAAGAGTCTAGCGGAAGAATGGCAGATACGCAGTATTTT. It specifies CASSQESSGRMADTQYF. This chain links TRBV4-1 with TRBJ2-3, with 7 bases matching TRBD2. The CDR3 is 17 amino acids. Germline V gives CDR1 MGHRA, CDR2 YSYEKL. After removal of 0 bases from V and 4 bases from J, the junction contained 10 bases not matched to a gene.

This clonotype occurred a few times. The rearrangement links TRBV10-2 to TRBJ2-7, with a possible D match to TRBD2 (5 bases). The CDR3 length is 15 residues. The V and J ends lost 3 bases and 4 bases respectively, with 16 bases between them. Germline lookup yields CDR1 WSHSY and CDR2 SAAADI. The CDR3 DNA sequence: TGCGCCAGCAGTGAACCTGGGAGAGGGATATACGAGCAGTACTTC. This encodes CASSEPGRGIYEQYF.

Concerning this clonotype: Because the CDR3 is missing its conserved closing phenylalanine or tryptophan, this is likely a read error. The chain couples TRBV11-2 to TRBJ2-5, with 9 bases lining up with TRBD1. CDR1 is SGHAT and CDR2 is FQNNGV in the germline V gene. CDR3 length: 13 amino acids. In nucleotides, the CDR3 is TGTGCAAGCAGCCGGGACAGGGCGGAGACCCAGTACCTC. Translation: CASSRDRAETQYL.

Turning to this clonotype: This clone may be a read error of a much larger clone one base away. V is TRBV12-3 or TRBV12-4 and J is TRBJ2-7, with unresolved D. CDR3 length: 13 residues. Trimming stripped 6 bases from V and 5 bases from J, with 14 bases between. The CDR3 sequence: CASRPDGSHEQYF. The CDR3 coding sequence is TGTGCCAGCAGGCCCGACGGATCCCACGAGCAGTACTTC.

The rearrangement uses TRBV7-8 and TRBJ1-2, with 7 bases fitting TRBD1. Germline V gene data show CDR1 as SGHVS and CDR2 as FQNEAQ. The CDR3 loop spans 16 amino acids. V trimming: 3 bases; J trimming: 4 bases; junction bases outside the gene matches: 11. The CDR3 region is CASSLGGTENFYGYTF. CDR3 in DNA: TGTGCCAGCAGCTTGGGGGGGACAGAGAACTTCTATGGCTACACCTTC.

As to this clonotype: The junction shows a germline mismatch at one end, possibly a read error. V gene TRBV10-3 combines with J gene TRBJ2-5, with a possible D match to TRBD1 (6 bases). Germline CDR1 and CDR2: ENHRY and SYGVKD. CDR3 length: 15 residues. As DNA, the CDR3 is TGTGCCATCAGTAAGGAACAGGGTATTGAGAAGACCCATTACTTC. Translated: CAISKEQGIEKTHYF.

This clonotype was recorded at least ten times. The chain links TRBV29-1 to TRBJ2-5, with a tentative D call TRBD2 (6 bases). Per the germline V gene, CDR1 is SQVTM and CDR2 is ANQGSEA. V lost 7 bases and J 1 base, leaving 10 bases between the germline ends. The CDR3 loop spans 12 amino acids. CDR3: CSAWRGQETQYF. CDR3 nucleotides: TGCAGCGCCTGGAGGGGCCAAGAGACCCAGTACTTC.

Note on this clonotype: Given a much more abundant clone one base away, this may be a read error. The J gene is TRBJ1-4, the V gene TRBV29-1; D uncertain. CDR3 length equals 11 residues. CDR1 SQVTM and CDR2 ANQGSEA come from the germline V gene. CDR3 sequence: CSVEAFENLFF. Written as DNA, the CDR3 is TGCAGCGTTGAGGCATTTGAAAATCTGTTTTTT.

The rearrangement uses TRBV6-1 and TRBJ2-6, with D perhaps TRBD1 or TRBD2 (5 bases each). Germline V gene lookup returns CDR1 MNHNS and CDR2 SASEGT. The CDR3 runs 16 residues. The ends were cut back, 8 bases at V and 3 bases at J, with 17 bases in the middle. The chain's CDR3 is CASATGRTFGANVLTF. For the CDR3, the DNA is TGTGCCAGCGCGACGGGACGTACGTTTGGGGCCAACGTCCTGACTTTC.

The rearrangement links TRBV28 to TRBJ2-2; possible D gene TRBD2, 7 bases. The CDR3 length is 13 residues. Trimming took off 8 bases at V and 7 bases at J, with 14 bases between the two ends. Germline CDR1 reads MDHEN; CDR2 reads SYDVKM. This chain's CDR3 is CASGGGAGGELFF. CDR3 DNA sequence: TGTGCCAGCGGAGGGGGGGCAGGCGGGGAGCTGTTTTTT.

The V and J genes are TRBV10-3 and TRBJ2-2; TRBD1 agrees at 8 bases. This CDR3 comprises 13 residues. The J segment lost 6 bases and the V segment lost 6 bases, leaving 3 bases of the junction unmatched. Germline-derived CDR1 and CDR2 are ENHRY and SYGVKD. CDR3 region: CAISRTGPGELFF. The CDR3 bases are TGTGCCATCAGCAGGACAGGGCCCGGGGAGCTGTTTTTT.